This record covers a single T cell receptor beta chain. Its antigen is unknown. This sample was included in a study of shared clonotypes between healthy human individuals. General observations from the study: About 5% of naive CD4 clonotypes were shared across a few donors. It was expected that sequencing depth would affect clonotype sharing among donors. Clonotypes shared by all four donors outscored non-shared clonotypes in generation probability.

Study processing details: Filtering differed, since immunoSEQ gave only junction sequences and no quality scores. The protocol was immunoSEQ multiplex PCR, while the TCRdb copy is restricted to in-frame clones and leaves out a portion. Clone size and the V and J calls come from that table; the DNA yielded D and trimming. The data show about 1.4 million clones, approximately 96% seen once. The clonotype originates from a man aged 25 to 45 in good health. Sequencing was performed on naive CD4+ T cells sorted from blood. The subset denotes: CD45RA+ positively selected.

CDR3 DNA sequence: TGTGCCACCAGCAGAGTCGGCAGGGGCTGGACAGATACGCAGTATTTT. Protein sequence: CATSRVGRGWTDTQYF. The V call is TRBV15, the J call TRBJ2-3, with TRBD1 as a possible D gene (6 bases). Trimming removed 1 base from V and 3 bases from J, with 14 bases in between. Germline CDR1 and CDR2: LNHNV and YYDKDF (reference sequence). The CDR3 length is 16 residues.